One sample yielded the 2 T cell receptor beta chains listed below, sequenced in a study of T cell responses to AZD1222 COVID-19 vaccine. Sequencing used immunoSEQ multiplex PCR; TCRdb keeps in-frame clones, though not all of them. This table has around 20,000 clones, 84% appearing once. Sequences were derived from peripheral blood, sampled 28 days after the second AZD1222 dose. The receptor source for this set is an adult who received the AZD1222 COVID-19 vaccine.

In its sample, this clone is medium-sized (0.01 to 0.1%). CDR3 residues: CASTRRRMGLYF. CDR3 nucleotides: TGTGCCAGCACCCGCCGCCGGATGGGACTGTACTTC. The chain has TRBV5-8 and TRBJ2-7; tentatively, D is TRBD2 (6 bases). Germline V gene data show CDR1 as SGHTS and CDR2 as YDEGEE. The CDR3 consists of 12 residues. With 6 bases removed from V and 12 bases from J, the gap between germline ends came to 19 bases.

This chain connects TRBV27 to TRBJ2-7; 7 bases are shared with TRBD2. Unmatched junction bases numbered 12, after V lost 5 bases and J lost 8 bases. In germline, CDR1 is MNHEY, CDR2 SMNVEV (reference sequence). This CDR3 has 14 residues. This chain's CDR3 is CASSPSGREYKQYF. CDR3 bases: TGTGCCAGCAGTCCCAGTGGGCGGGAGTATAAGCAGTACTTC.